A single T cell receptor (beta chain) is shown here with its context. The antigen is undetermined. Clones were sequenced by immunoSEQ multiplex PCR, and TCRdb holds only the in-frame ones, with some missing. Of tens of thousands of clones listed, 90% are singletons. This sample is drawn from a study of PD-1 blockade in classical Hodgkin lymphoma. Overall study results and limits: Prior to therapy, complete responders displayed diversity much like that of newly diagnosed patients.

Germline-derived CDR1 and CDR2 are SGHAT and FQNNGV. The V and J ends lost 5 bases and 7 bases respectively, with 12 bases between them. The CDR3 is 14 amino acids. The sample's time point: cycle 4 day 1 (C4D1), after less than 7 weeks of nivolumab. Every patient had relapsed following autologous stem cell transplantation, and cohorts differed in brentuximab vedotin exposure. Progressive disease, partial response or complete response was each patient's best response. The rearrangement joins TRBV11-2 to TRBJ1-6, with TRBD1 as a possible D gene (6 bases). This receptor was taken from a human donor with classical Hodgkin lymphoma. The sample in question was peripheral blood mononuclear cells (PBMCs), obtained before the fourth cycle of nivolumab. CDR3 DNA: TGTGCCAGCAGCCCAGGACAGATCAATTCACCCCTCCACTTT. Translating it yields CASSPGQINSPLHF.